This is a list of T cell receptor beta chains from one sample in a study of vaccination and CD4 T cells after COVID-19. TCRdb ran MiXCR on the PCR reads and lists one entry per CDR3 protein. Here the sample spans 7,000 to 9,000 distinct CDR3 sequences, 38% being singletons. Antigens of these TCRs are unknown. Sequencing was performed on CD4+ T cells from blood, cultured in vitro. All receptors derive from a human donor in good health. Both conserved end residues are part of each CDR3. The D gene is left open where the match is weak. Not all rows give a size; the values are once, few, many and, for expanded clones, a class.

J gene | clone size | D gene | V gene | CDR3 protein | CDR3 DNA
TRBJ1-1 | . | . | TRBV4-3 | CASSQDPQRNTEAFF | TGCGCCAGCAGCCAAGATCCACAGAGGAACACTGAAGCTTTCTTT
TRBJ1-2 | few | . | TRBV6-4 | CASLHGYTF | TGTGCCAGCCTCCATGGCTACACCTTC
TRBJ2-7 | . | TRBD2 | TRBV6-1 | CASSETGGSSYEQYF | TGTGCCAGCAGCGAAACGGGGGGTAGCTCCTACGAGCAGTACTTC
TRBJ2-5 | few | . | TRBV7-9 | CASSLGPGDQYF | TGTGCCAGCAGCTTAGGGCCCGGGGACCAGTACTTC
TRBJ1-5 | . | . | TRBV6-2/TRBV6-3 | CASTDRFYQPQHF | TGTGCCAGCACCGACAGATTTTATCAGCCCCAGCATTTT
TRBJ2-2 | . | TRBD2 | TRBV6-1 | CASSQWGGGELFF | TGTGCCAGCAGCCAATGGGGGGGCGGGGAGCTGTTTTTT
TRBJ2-7 | . | . | TRBV5-1 | CASSYDRYYEQYF | TGCGCCAGCAGCTACGACAGGTACTACGAGCAGTACTTC
TRBJ1-1 | . | . | TRBV7-3 | CASSSQGRSGEAFF | TGTGCCAGCAGCTCCCAGGGGCGGTCAGGGGAAGCTTTCTTT
TRBJ1-6 | . | TRBD1 | TRBV7-9 | CASSFRTGGDNSPLHF | TGTGCCAGCAGTTTTAGGACAGGGGGAGACAATTCACCCCTCCACTTT
TRBJ2-3 | . | . | TRBV20-1 | CSAPTPKGGTDTQYF | TGCAGTGCTCCGACTCCTAAAGGGGGCACAGATACGCAGTATTTT
TRBJ2-1 | . | TRBD1 | TRBV6-1 | CASRLGTGNLYNEQFF | TGTGCCAGCAGGCTCGGGACAGGAAACCTCTACAATGAGCAGTTCTTC
TRBJ2-7 | . | TRBD1 | TRBV27 | CASSLGGTGAYEQYF | TGTGCCAGCAGTTTAGGAGGCACAGGGGCTTACGAGCAGTACTTC
TRBJ1-5 | few | . | TRBV30 | CAWSADSNQPQHF | TGTGCCTGGAGTGCCGACAGCAATCAGCCCCAGCATTTT
TRBJ1-1 | . | . | TRBV4-1 | CASSQYVGSTEAFF | TGCGCCAGCAGCCAATACGTCGGGAGCACTGAAGCTTTCTTT
TRBJ1-2 | medium-sized | . | TRBV20-1 | CSARDLDRSYGYTF | TGCAGTGCTAGAGATCTCGACAGAAGTTACGGCTACACCTTC
TRBJ2-7 | . | . | TRBV6-1 | CASVGQAAFERRAYEQYF | TGTGCCAGCGTTGGACAGGCCGCTTTTGAGCGGAGGGCCTACGAGCAGTACTTC
TRBJ2-1 | . | . | TRBV20-1 | CSAPGRLHEQFF | TGCAGTGCGCCCGGCAGATTACATGAGCAGTTCTTC
TRBJ1-6 | . | . | TRBV5-4 | CASSLRDTYNSPLHF | TGTGCCAGCAGCTTGAGGGACACTTATAATTCACCCCTCCACTTT
TRBJ2-2 | . | TRBD1 | TRBV20-1 | CSATDRGNTGELFF | TGCAGTGCAACCGACAGGGGTAACACCGGGGAGCTGTTTTTT
TRBJ1-5 | . | . | TRBV7-2 | CASSFGGDQPQHF | TGTGCCAGCAGCTTCGGAGGAGACCAGCCCCAGCATTTT
TRBJ2-7 | . | . | TRBV30 | CAWSHATYEQYF | TGTGCCTGGAGCCACGCGACCTACGAGCAGTACTTC
TRBJ2-7 | . | TRBD1 | TRBV9 | CASSVGGTVGYEQYF | TGTGCCAGCAGCGTAGGGGGGACAGTAGGCTACGAGCAGTACTTC
TRBJ2-2 | few | . | TRBV6-2/TRBV6-3 | CASRPSVPGELFF | TGTGCCAGCAGGCCGTCGGTCCCCGGGGAGCTGTTTTTT
TRBJ2-4 | . | TRBD1 | TRBV6-2/TRBV6-3 | CASSPIPPGTEYF | TGTGCCAGCAGTCCGATACCCCCCGGGACAGAGTACTTC
TRBJ1-1 | few | . | TRBV7-3 | CASSLDSMNTEAFF | TGTGCCAGCAGCTTAGACAGCATGAACACTGAAGCTTTCTTT
TRBJ2-3 | . | TRBD1 | TRBV27 | CASSSTGQGTDTQYF | TGTGCCAGCAGTTCCACGGGACAGGGAACAGATACGCAGTATTTT
TRBJ1-2 | . | . | TRBV7-2 | CASSLARRSTYGYTF | TGTGCCAGCAGCTTAGCCAGGCGGTCGACCTATGGCTACACCTTC
TRBJ1-1 | . | . | TRBV19 | CASMASFSNTEAFF | TGTGCCAGTATGGCATCATTTTCGAACACTGAAGCTTTCTTT
TRBJ2-6 | . | . | TRBV21-1 | CASSKVGSDRLPSSVLTF | TGTGCCAGCAGCAAAGTGGGATCAGACAGACTGCCTTCCTCGGTCCTGACTTTC
TRBJ1-2 | . | . | TRBV28 | CASSLGRTYGYTF | TGTGCCAGCAGTTTAGGACGGACCTATGGCTACACCTTC
TRBJ1-2 | . | . | TRBV7-8 | CASSSDSLRGGYTF | TGTGCCAGCAGCTCGGACAGCCTTAGAGGGGGCTACACCTTC
TRBJ2-5 | . | TRBD2 | TRBV12-3/TRBV12-4 | CASRKTSGRAKRQETQYF | TGTGCCAGCAGGAAGACTAGCGGGAGGGCCAAGAGGCAAGAGACCCAGTACTTC
TRBJ2-5 | . | TRBD2 | TRBV11-2 | CASSLGAPGGQETQYF | TGTGCCAGCAGCTTAGGAGCCCCGGGGGGTCAAGAGACCCAGTACTTC
TRBJ2-5 | . | . | TRBV1 | CTSSPIFQETQYF | TGCACCAGCAGCCCCATATTCCAAGAGACCCAGTACTTC
TRBJ1-5 | . | . | TRBV4-2 | CASSQGAWVTDNQPQHF | TGTGCCAGCAGCCAAGGGGCCTGGGTGACAGACAATCAGCCCCAGCATTTT
TRBJ2-1 | . | . | TRBV12-3/TRBV12-4 | CASSSAYNEQFF | TGTGCCAGCAGTTCAGCCTACAATGAGCAGTTCTTC
TRBJ2-2 | . | TRBD1 | TRBV4-1 | CASSRWGQGNTGELFF | TGCGCCAGCTCCCGATGGGGACAGGGGAACACCGGGGAGCTGTTTTTT
TRBJ2-7 | few | . | TRBV28 | CASRPNGRSYEQYF | TGTGCCAGCAGACCCAACGGGCGGAGCTACGAGCAGTACTTC
TRBJ2-2 | . | . | TRBV6-4 | CASSDSGGLELFF | TGTGCCAGCAGTGACTCAGGAGGGTTGGAGCTGTTTTTT
TRBJ2-1 | few | TRBD2 | TRBV24-1 | CATSDLTSGWDEQFF | TGTGCCACCAGTGACCTGACTAGCGGGTGGGATGAGCAGTTCTTC
TRBJ2-5 | few | TRBD2 | TRBV6-5 | CASSSTSEGETQYF | TGTGCCAGCAGTTCTACTAGCGAGGGGGAGACCCAGTACTTC